Following are 20 T cell receptor beta chains from one sample sequenced in a study of shared clonotypes between healthy human individuals. TCRdb keeps only in-frame clones here, not all; method: immunoSEQ multiplex PCR. This repertoire shows about 1.9 million clones, 93% found once; its top ten account for around 1.7%. CD45RO-negative cells were positively selected for CCR7, leaving out terminally differentiated effector memory CD45RA+ cells. The sequenced sample consisted of naive CD8+ T cells from PBMCs. The receptors come from a man between 18 and 29 years old in good health. Some clones in this sample may be carry-over from other donors' samples.

V is TRBV9 and J is TRBJ2-5; D possibly corresponds to TRBD2 (5 bases). V was clipped by 4 bases and J by 1 base, with 11 bases between them. The germline gives CDR1 SGDLS, CDR2 YYNGEE. This CDR3 has 14 amino acids. The CDR3 protein is CASSTSGAQETQYF. As DNA, the CDR3 is TGTGCCAGCAGCACCAGCGGAGCCCAAGAGACCCAGTACTTC.

Of note for this clone: Other nucleotide sequences in the sample specify the same CDR3. This chain connects TRBV28 to TRBJ1-5, with D hard to call. The V end lost 6 bases, the J end lost 0 bases, and 6 bases lay between the germline ends. Germline CDR1 and CDR2: MDHEN and SYDVKM. The CDR3 loop spans 13 amino acids. DNA for the CDR3: TGTGCCAGCAGCCGATATAGCAATCAGCCCCAGCATTTT. Translation: CASSRYSNQPQHF.

The gene calls are TRBV5-1 and TRBJ2-5; D might be TRBD2 (5 bases). Germline CDR1 reads SGHRS; CDR2 reads YFSETQ. The CDR3 runs 14 residues. V gave up 5 bases and J gave up 5 bases, with 16 bases separating them. The CDR3 nucleotides read TGCGCCAGCAGACCTGAGGGCAAGAGGGAGACCCAGTACTTC. The encoded protein is CASRPEGKRETQYF.

The V call is TRBV19, the J call TRBJ2-7; D might be TRBD1 (6 bases). The germline V gene has CDR1 LNHDA and CDR2 SQIVND (reference sequence). CDR3 length: 11 amino acids. V lost 6 bases and J 5 bases, leaving 8 bases between the germline ends. CDR3: CASRTGNEQYF. CDR3 nucleotides: TGTGCCAGTAGAACAGGGAACGAGCAGTACTTC.

V usage is TRBV28 and J usage is TRBJ2-2; 11 nucleotides line up with TRBD2. CDR3 length: 14 amino acids. Per the germline V gene, CDR1 is MDHEN and CDR2 is SYDVKM. Trimming removed 8 bases from V and 6 bases from J; junction bases left unmatched: 5. DNA of the CDR3: TGTGCCAGCCTAACTAGCGGGAGTTCCGGGGAGCTGTTTTTT. Translation gives CASLTSGSSGELFF.

J is TRBJ1-5 and V is TRBV15; perhaps TRBD1 as D (6 bases). The V gene lost 0 bases and the J gene lost 4 bases, with 13 bases spanning the gap. Germline CDR1 and CDR2: LNHNV and YYDKDF (reference sequence). This CDR3 spans 16 amino acids. The CDR3 is CATSRDRTAPNQPQHF. In nucleotides, the CDR3 is TGTGCCACCAGCAGAGACCGGACAGCCCCAAATCAGCCCCAGCATTTT.

The chain's CDR3 is CASRRPGGFIEAFF. The CDR3 DNA sequence: TGTGCCAGCAGAAGGCCAGGGGGTTTCATTGAAGCTTTCTTT. The chain carries TRBV28 and TRBJ1-1; 7 bases line up with TRBD1. Germline V gene lookup returns CDR1 MDHEN and CDR2 SYDVKM. The CDR3 is 14 residues long. Germline trimming cut 6 bases from V and 7 bases from J; bases unmatched to any gene: 11.

This chain links TRBV25-1 with TRBJ2-5, with 10 bases identical to TRBD2. The germline V gene has CDR1 MGHDK and CDR2 SYGVNS. The CDR3 is 16 amino acids. Trimming at V came to 6 bases and at J to 1 base, leaving 8 bases not matched to a gene. The CDR3 region has the DNA TGTGCCAGCAGCCAACATCGGACTAGCGGCCAAGAGACCCAGTACTTC. This gives the protein CASSQHRTSGQETQYF.

The chain is built from TRBV27 and TRBJ1-5, with a possible D match to TRBD1 (5 bases). The germline V gene has CDR1 MNHEY and CDR2 SMNVEV (reference sequence). V was shortened by 5 bases and J by 2 bases, with 16 bases between the two germline ends. The CDR3 extends over 16 amino acids. CDR3 nucleotides: TGTGCCAGCAGTGTTGGGGGGTCGTTAGGCAATCAGCCCCAGCATTTT. Protein: CASSVGGSLGNQPQHF.

The V gene is TRBV5-5, the J gene TRBJ2-1, with D possibly being TRBD1 (5 bases). V was pared by 0 bases and J by 2 bases, with 6 bases between. This CDR3 comprises 14 residues. The germline V gene has CDR1 SGHKS and CDR2 YYEKEE (reference sequence). The CDR3 sequence: CASSLGRAYNEQFF. CDR3 bases: TGTGCCAGCAGCTTGGGCAGGGCCTACAATGAGCAGTTCTTC.

This sequence joins TRBV4-1 and TRBJ1-4, with TRBD1 identical over 9 bases. Germline CDR1 reads MGHRA; CDR2 reads YSYEKL. This CDR3 spans 14 amino acids. Trimming at V came to 4 bases and at J to 8 bases, leaving 5 bases not matched to a gene. The CDR3, as DNA: TGCGCCAGCAGCCCGAGGACAGGGGACGAAAAACTGTTTTTT. It codes for CASSPRTGDEKLFF.

A note on this clone: The same CDR3 is also encoded by other DNA sequences in this sample. This sequence joins TRBV2 and TRBJ2-3, with D uncertain. Germline assignment: CDR1 SNHLY and CDR2 FYNNEI. V gave up 6 bases and J gave up 4 bases, with 2 bases separating them. The CDR3 is 10 residues long. For the CDR3, the DNA is TGTGCCAGCAGAGCAGATACGCAGTATTTT. Its translation: CASRADTQYF.

The CDR3 here is CASTTGGHEQYF. In DNA, the CDR3 is TGTGCCAGCACCACAGGGGGGCACGAGCAGTACTTC. The chain is built from TRBV27 and TRBJ2-7, with TRBD1 identical over 8 bases. J gave up 5 bases and V 7 bases, and 4 bases lay outside the gene matches. The CDR3 has 12 residues. The V gene's germline CDR1 is MNHEY and CDR2 SMNVEV (reference sequence).

This clone was recorded once. The chain has TRBV7-8 and TRBJ1-1; 7 bases are a match to TRBD1. V shed 4 bases, J shed 2 bases, and the junction held 7 bases outside the gene matches. From germline, CDR1 is SGHVS and CDR2 FQNEAQ. CDR3 size: 15 residues. The CDR3 region is CASSYYRGPNTEAFF. The DNA for the CDR3 is TGTGCCAGCAGCTACTACAGGGGACCAAACACTGAAGCTTTCTTT.

This clone was observed once. Additional DNA sequences in this sample encode the identical CDR3. The V gene is TRBV6-1, the J gene TRBJ2-7, with 13 positions matching TRBD2. V trimming: 6 bases; J trimming: 2 bases; junction bases outside the gene matches: 4. CDR3 length equals 15 residues. Germline lookup yields CDR1 MNHNS and CDR2 SASEGT. In nucleotides, the CDR3 is TGTGCCAGCAGGGAGGGACTAGCGGGACCCTACGAGCAGTACTTC. Protein sequence: CASREGLAGPYEQYF.

The chain carries TRBV27 and TRBJ2-7; 10 bases agree with TRBD1. Per germline, CDR1 MNHEY and CDR2 SMNVEV (reference sequence). V dropped 4 bases and J dropped 3; count of bases not matched to a gene: 12. This CDR3 region has 17 residues. CDR3 nucleotide sequence: TGTGCCAGCAGTTCCCGCTTTTCCGGGACAGGGGTCTACGAGCAGTACTTC. Translating it yields CASSSRFSGTGVYEQYF.

The chain has TRBV5-4 and TRBJ2-7, with D hard to call. Per the germline V gene, CDR1 is SGHNT and CDR2 is YYREEE (reference sequence). V was shortened by 0 bases and J by 4 bases, with 8 bases between the two germline ends. The CDR3 has 13 amino acids. For the CDR3, the DNA is TGTGCCAGCAGCTTGGCCGAACAGTACGAGCAGTACTTC. This gives the protein CASSLAEQYEQYF. The variable domain in full, completed from reference TRBV5-4 and TRBJ2-7, reads ETGVTQSPTHLIKTRGQQVTLRCSSQSGHNTVSWYQQALGQGPQFIFQYYREEENGRGNFPPRFSGLQFPNYSSELNVNALELDDSALYLCASSLAEQYEQYFGPGTRLTVT.

This chain links TRBV6-1 with TRBJ1-1; possible D gene TRBD1, 5 bases. The CDR3 has 14 residues. V lost 0 bases and J lost 6, with 11 bases in between. CDR1 and CDR2 (germline): MNHNS, SASEGT. Here the CDR3 reads CASSEARVPPEAFF. The CDR3 DNA reads TGTGCCAGCAGTGAAGCCAGGGTCCCTCCTGAAGCTTTCTTT.

This clone was counted once. The chain carries TRBV13 and TRBJ1-1; 9 positions match TRBD1. The CDR3 has 14 residues. The junction had 4 bases not matched to a gene; V was cut back by 5 bases and J by 3 bases. CDR1 is PRHDT, CDR2 FYEKMQ, per germline (reference sequence). Here the CDR3 DNA reads TGTGCCAGCAGCACAGGGGGCTTGGACACTGAAGCTTTCTTT. Protein: CASSTGGLDTEAFF.

V usage is TRBV7-9 and J usage is TRBJ1-3; D is ambiguous. The CDR3 has 17 residues. Germline loops: CDR1 SEHNR, CDR2 FQNEAQ (reference sequence). V was clipped by 1 base and J by 2 bases, with 15 bases between them. For the CDR3, the DNA is TGTGCCAGCAGCTTAGTCCCGGGGAAAACTACTGGAAACACCATATATTTT. Protein sequence: CASSLVPGKTTGNTIYF.